The 9 T cell receptor beta chains below were found in one sample sequenced in a study of T cell repertoires in cytomegalovirus infection. TCRdb passed the reads through MiXCR, listing each CDR3 protein once. The data contain under 450,000 distinct CDR3 sequences, nearly 35% of them seen just once; the ten biggest clones take up approximately 15%. For these TCRs, the target antigens are not known. The sequencing used cultured PBMCs, collected from culture after CMV antigen stimulation. These receptors were obtained from a human donor in good health (CMV status not recorded). Some clones in this sample may be carry-over from other donors' samples.

The table lists this clonotype with many counts. The genes are TRBV6-5 and TRBJ1-1; D might be TRBD1 (5 bases). From germline, CDR1 is MNHEY and CDR2 SVGAGI. V dropped 2 bases and J dropped 11 bases, with 18 bases sitting between them. CDR3 length: 14 residues. The CDR3 DNA is TGTGCCAGCAGTTACCAGCCACCGGGGGTTGAGGCTTTCTTT. Its protein is CASSYQPPGVEAFF.

Worth noting for this clonotype: Germline and junction disagree at one end, which may indicate a read error. V gene TRBV2 combines with J gene TRBJ2-5, with 8 bases matching TRBD1. This CDR3 region has 12 residues. In germline, CDR1 is SNHLY, CDR2 FYNNEI. DNA of the CDR3: TGTGCCAGCAGTGATAAGGGGCTCGGACAGGGCTTC. Protein product: CASSDKGLGQGF.

This clonotype was seen a handful of times. This chain uses TRBV28 with TRBJ2-3, with 9 bases lining up with TRBD2. With 1 base clipped from V and 1 base from J, the junction kept 12 bases outside the gene matches. This CDR3 is built from 19 residues. CDR1 is MDHEN and CDR2 is SYDVKM in the germline V gene. DNA for the CDR3: TGTGCCAGCAGTTTATTCAGCGGGAGGACTGCGAGAGGCACAGATACGCAGTATTTT. Translation gives CASSLFSGRTARGTDTQYF.

This clonotype was counted between two and nine times. The rearrangement uses TRBV7-2 and TRBJ2-5; no clear D. Looked up from germline, CDR1 is SGHTA and CDR2 is FQGNSA. CDR3 length: 17 residues. V lost 1 base and J 3 bases, leaving 18 bases between the germline ends. This CDR3 is CASSLGAFGLLKETQYF. The CDR3 region has the DNA TGTGCCAGCAGCTTAGGGGCCTTCGGGCTGTTAAAAGAGACCCAGTACTTC.

The chain couples TRBV11-2 to TRBJ2-1, with TRBD2 matching 8 bases. The CDR3 contains 15 residues. Germline CDR1 SGHAT, CDR2 FQNNGV. The junction had 9 bases not matched to a gene; V was cut back by 1 base and J by 10 bases. CDR3 sequence reads: CASSLALGGVREQFF. The CDR3 DNA reads TGTGCCAGCAGCTTAGCTCTCGGGGGGGTGCGGGAGCAGTTCTTC.

V usage is TRBV20-1 and J usage is TRBJ2-3, with 7 bases aligning to TRBD1. Germline trimming cut 3 bases from V and 3 bases from J; bases unmatched to any gene: 6. CDR3 length: 14 residues. Germline CDR1 reads DFQATT; CDR2 reads SNEGSKA (reference sequence). The CDR3 sequence: CSASWDRHTDTQYF. CDR3 nucleotide sequence: TGCAGTGCTAGCTGGGACAGACATACAGATACGCAGTATTTT.

There are many counts of this clonotype. The chain couples TRBV7-2 to TRBJ2-2; D is possibly TRBD2 (6 bases). The V gene lost 2 bases and the J gene lost 4 bases, with 14 bases spanning the gap. Germline CDR1 SGHTA, CDR2 FQGNSA. The CDR3 totals 16 residues. CDR3 amino acids: CASSLSEGRSTGELFF. The CDR3 bases are TGTGCCAGCAGCTTATCGGAGGGTCGGAGCACCGGGGAGCTGTTTTTT. Drawing the rest from reference TRBV7-2 and TRBJ2-2, the complete variable domain is GAGVSQSPSNKVTEKGKDVELRCDPISGHTALYWYRQSLGQGLEFLIYFQGNSAPDKSGLPSDRFSAERTGGSVSTLTIQRTQQEDSAVYLCASSLSEGRSTGELFFGEGSRLTVL.

This clonotype was counted only a few times. The chain carries TRBV19 and TRBJ1-3; the match to TRBD1 covers 8 bases. V shed 7 bases and J 4 bases; nucleotides not matched to a gene: 6. Per germline, CDR1 LNHDA and CDR2 SQIVND (reference sequence). The CDR3 loop spans 14 amino acids. Here the CDR3 reads CASNPTGAGNTIYF. The CDR3 nucleotides read TGTGCCAGTAACCCGACAGGGGCAGGAAACACCATATATTTT. Complete variable domain (other parts from reference TRBV19 and TRBJ1-3): DGGITQSPKYLFRKEGQNVTLSCEQNLNHDAMYWYRQDPGQGLRLIYYSQIVNDFQKGDIAEGYSVSREKKESFPLTVTSAQKNPTAFYLCASNPTGAGNTIYFGEGSWLTVV.

This clonotype was recorded a few times. The V and J genes are TRBV4-1 and TRBJ1-1, with 8 bases matching TRBD1. The V gene end was trimmed by 1 base and the J gene end by 7 bases; junction bases not matched to a gene: 17. The V gene's germline CDR1 is MGHRA and CDR2 YSYEKL. The CDR3 is 18 amino acids. The CDR3 nucleotides read TGCGCCAGCAGCCAAGCTTTCATGACAGGGGTCGCGAGGGGTGAAGCTTTCTTT. It codes for CASSQAFMTGVARGEAFF.